This T cell receptor beta chain was recovered during a study of cytomegalovirus exposure and HLA in healthy donors. Both 60 Vbeta primers and 13 Jbeta primers went into the PCR. Here immunoSEQ multiplex PCR was the method, and the copy in TCRdb shows in-frame clones only, minus some. The table lists some 150,000 clones, over 60% of them singletons. General study results and limits: There was a cluster of highly shared sequence variants that was likely a sequencing artifact. The listing of 150 to 200 TCR beta chains classed them as cytomegalovirus-associated.

This CDR3 comprises 15 residues. V gave up 5 bases and J gave up 0 bases; unmatched junction bases: 4. Germline V CDR1 and CDR2: KGHSH, LQKENI. Donors likely had unrecorded immune exposures despite being nominally healthy when sampled. This clone occurred a few times. The antigen is undetermined. V gene TRBV18 combines with J gene TRBJ1-3; 7 nucleotides align to TRBD1. This TCR came from a male donor in good health and CMV-seronegative. Specimen: PBMCs. Written as DNA, the CDR3 is TGTGCCAGCTCAGACGGGACAGACTCTGGAAACACCATATATTTT. Protein sequence: CASSDGTDSGNTIYF.